These 10 T cell receptor beta chains originate from one sample sequenced in a study of T-cell memory formation after mild COVID-19 (dated by TCRdb to about 2021). Library construction relied on 5' RACE. Sequenced on an Illumina NovaSeq 6000. TCRdb reworked the public reads: Q25 trimming with fastp, MiXCR clone assembly, productive beta chains retained. CDR3 protein sequences are deduplicated, and each keeps its most common genes and DNA. The sample table holds over 350,000 distinct CDR3 sequences, of which approximately 15% were seen once. The ten largest make up 20% to 25% of the sample. Sequencing was performed on PBMCs or a T cell subset sorted from them (not recorded which). The receptors were sampled from a man younger than 30 who had mild COVID-19 (a few samples of this study predate the infection). The sample titles of this study are shuffled in the database, so cell type and time point are left out; the donor was told from shared clones.

The chain couples TRBV6-2 or TRBV6-3 to TRBJ1-2; D call uncertain. Germline values: CDR1 MNHEY, CDR2 SVGEGT. The CDR3 has 13 residues. V was trimmed by 0 bases and J by 4 bases, leaving 6 bases between them. The CDR3 DNA sequence: TGTGCCAGCAGTTACTCGTTATCCTATGGCTACACCTTC. Translated: CASSYSLSYGYTF.

This clonotype was detected a few times. The chain carries TRBV11-2 and TRBJ1-3; maybe TRBD1 (5 bases). Looked up from germline, CDR1 is SGHAT and CDR2 is FQNNGV. Trimming took 6 bases from V and 2 from J, leaving 17 bases between them. The CDR3 consists of 16 residues. The CDR3 loop reads CASSFRDVLTGNTIYF. In DNA, the CDR3 is TGTGCCAGCAGTTTCAGGGACGTGCTTACTGGAAACACCATATATTTT.

Only a few counts were recorded for this clonotype. CDR3 amino acids: CASTKDGSYEQYF. The DNA of the CDR3 is TGTGCCAGCACGAAGGACGGTTCCTACGAGCAGTACTTC. This chain uses TRBV6-2 or TRBV6-3 with TRBJ2-7; D call uncertain. The CDR3 contains 13 residues. The germline V gene encodes CDR1 MNHEY and CDR2 SVGEGT. Trimming removed 7 bases from V and 1 base from J, with 11 bases in between.

This clonotype has only a few counts. This CDR3 is CASSPGAYPFEEQFF. The CDR3 coding sequence is TGTGCCAGCAGCCCTGGGGCTTACCCTTTTGAGGAGCAGTTCTTC. The rearrangement uses TRBV9 and TRBJ2-1, with a weak D call TRBD1 (5 bases). Germline assignment: CDR1 SGDLS and CDR2 YYNGEE. CDR3 length: 15 residues. V was trimmed by 4 bases and J by 10 bases, leaving 21 bases between them.

This clonotype was observed a few times. The CDR3 DNA follows: TGTGCCAGCAGCCGCGACTGGAACACTGAAGCTTTCTTT. Translating it yields CASSRDWNTEAFF. The chain employs TRBV14 and TRBJ1-1; D gene unclear. The germline V and J ends were trimmed by 4 bases and 1 base, with 7 bases remaining between them. Germline V gives CDR1 SGHDN, CDR2 FVKESK. The CDR3 contains 13 residues.

In its sample, this clonotype was seen a few times. The V gene is TRBV27, the J gene TRBJ1-1; tentatively, D is TRBD1 (6 bases). Germline lookup yields CDR1 MNHEY and CDR2 SMNVEV (reference sequence). Between the trimmed V and J ends, which lost 4 bases and 0 bases, there was a span of 9 bases. This CDR3 comprises 14 residues. CDR3 nucleotide sequence: TGTGCCAGCAGTTCTGGACAGCTGAACACTGAAGCTTTCTTT. The encoded protein is CASSSGQLNTEAFF.

This clonotype was recorded a few times. The chain couples TRBV6-2 or TRBV6-3 to TRBJ2-1, with TRBD1 matching over 11 bases. The CDR3 consists of 17 residues. Germline V gene data show CDR1 as MNHEY and CDR2 as SVGEGT. V was clipped by 6 bases and J by 10 bases; unmatched bases: 17. The CDR3: CASSLHAGTGGVEEQFF. The CDR3 nucleotides are TGTGCCAGCAGCCTCCATGCTGGGACAGGGGGAGTAGAGGAGCAGTTCTTC.

The V gene is TRBV3-1, the J gene TRBJ1-1, with 8 nucleotides matching TRBD1. Germline lookup yields CDR1 LGHDT and CDR2 YNNKEL (reference sequence). The CDR3 length is 15 residues. Unmatched junction bases numbered 3, after V lost 2 bases and J lost 1 base. The CDR3 sequence: CASSQQGTGNTEAFF. The CDR3 DNA sequence: TGTGCCAGCAGCCAACAGGGGACAGGGAACACTGAAGCTTTCTTT.

A few counts support this clonotype. The gene calls are TRBV5-1 and TRBJ2-1; tentatively, D is TRBD2 (5 bases). The CDR3 has 15 amino acids. Germline CDR1 and CDR2: SGHRS and YFSETQ. V was clipped by 1 base and J by 9 bases, with 17 bases between them. CDR3 DNA sequence: TGCGCCAGCAGCTTGTTGGAGGCCGGGAAGAGTGAGCAGTTCTTC. Its translation: CASSLLEAGKSEQFF. Supplemented by reference TRBV5-1 and TRBJ2-1, the full variable domain reads KAGVTQTPRYLIKTRGQQVTLSCSPISGHRSVSWYQQTPGQGLQFLFEYFSETQRNKGNFPGRFSGRQFSNSRSEMNVSTLELGDSALYLCASSLLEAGKSEQFFGPGTRLTVL.

The chain carries TRBV12-3 or TRBV12-4 and TRBJ1-6, with D unresolved. Trimming took 1 base from V and 10 from J, leaving 5 bases between them. The CDR3 loop spans 12 amino acids. The CDR3 protein is CASSLVPSPLHF. The DNA of the CDR3 is TGTGCCAGCAGTTTAGTTCCCTCACCCCTCCACTTT.